This TCR beta chain comes out of a study of cytomegalovirus exposure and HLA in healthy donors. The CDR3 length is 14 residues. Germline values: CDR1 MNHEY, CDR2 SMNVEV (reference sequence). V lost 3 bases and J 2 bases, leaving 11 bases between the germline ends. On this clone itself: The antigen is unknown.

Study results and caveats: According to the study, 180 or so TCR beta chains were cytomegalovirus-associated.

The study drew the donors from its roughly 130-subject validation cohort, separate from the approximately 700-subject first cohort. Here immunoSEQ multiplex PCR was the method, and the copy in TCRdb shows in-frame clones only, minus some. This sample carries about 64,000 clones, roughly 94% of them seen once, and the ten largest clones take 5.5% to 7.5%. The TCR sequence derives from a woman in her late teens or twenties in good health and CMV-seropositive. Specimen: PBMCs. The gene calls are TRBV27 and TRBJ2-7; no clear D. CDR3 amino acids: CASSFDGGPYEQYF. The CDR3 region has the DNA TGTGCCAGCAGTTTCGATGGCGGCCCCTACGAGCAGTACTTC.